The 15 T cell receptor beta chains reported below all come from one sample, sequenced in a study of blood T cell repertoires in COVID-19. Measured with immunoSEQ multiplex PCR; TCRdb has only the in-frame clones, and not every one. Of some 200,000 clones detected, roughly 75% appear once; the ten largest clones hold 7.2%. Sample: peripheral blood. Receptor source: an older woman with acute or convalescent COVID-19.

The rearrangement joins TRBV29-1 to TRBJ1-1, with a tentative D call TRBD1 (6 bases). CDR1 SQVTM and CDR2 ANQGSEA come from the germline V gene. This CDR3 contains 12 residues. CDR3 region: CTALRGNTEAFF. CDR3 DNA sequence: TGCACCGCACTCAGGGGTAACACTGAAGCTTTCTTT. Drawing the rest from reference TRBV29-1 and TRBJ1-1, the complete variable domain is SAVISQKPSRDICQRGTSLTIQCQVDSQVTMMFWYRQQPGQSLTLIATANQGSEATYESGFVIDKFPISRPNLTFSTLTVSNMSPEDSSIYLCTALRGNTEAFFGQGTRLTVV.

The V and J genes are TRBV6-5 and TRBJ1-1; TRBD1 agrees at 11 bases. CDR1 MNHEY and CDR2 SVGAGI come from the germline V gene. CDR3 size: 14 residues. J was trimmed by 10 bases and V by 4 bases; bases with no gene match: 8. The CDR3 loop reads CASSSRTGGVRAFF. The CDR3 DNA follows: TGTGCCAGCAGTTCCCGGACAGGGGGCGTACGAGCTTTCTTT.

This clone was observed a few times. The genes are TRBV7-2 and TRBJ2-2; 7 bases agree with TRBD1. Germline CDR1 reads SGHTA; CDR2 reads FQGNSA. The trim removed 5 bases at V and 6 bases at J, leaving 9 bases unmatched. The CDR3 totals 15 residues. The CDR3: CASSARQGSAGELFF. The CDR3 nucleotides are TGTGCCAGCAGCGCCAGACAGGGTTCAGCCGGGGAGCTGTTTTTT.

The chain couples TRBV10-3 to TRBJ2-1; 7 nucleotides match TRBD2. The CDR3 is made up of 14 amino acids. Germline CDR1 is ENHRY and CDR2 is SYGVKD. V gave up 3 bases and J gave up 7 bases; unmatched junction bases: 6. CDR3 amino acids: CAISESREGNEQFF. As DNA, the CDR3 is TGTGCCATCAGTGAATCCAGGGAGGGGAATGAGCAGTTCTTC.

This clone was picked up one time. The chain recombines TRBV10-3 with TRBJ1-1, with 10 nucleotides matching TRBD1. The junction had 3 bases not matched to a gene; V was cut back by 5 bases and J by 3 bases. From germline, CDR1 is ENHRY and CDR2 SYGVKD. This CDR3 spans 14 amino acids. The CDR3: CAISKGTGDTEAFF. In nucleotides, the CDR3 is TGTGCCATCAGTAAAGGGACAGGGGACACTGAAGCTTTCTTT.

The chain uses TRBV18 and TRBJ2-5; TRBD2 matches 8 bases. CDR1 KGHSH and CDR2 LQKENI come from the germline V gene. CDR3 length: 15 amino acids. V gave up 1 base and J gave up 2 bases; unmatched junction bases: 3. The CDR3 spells CASSPRGGGQETQYF. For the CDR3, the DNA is TGTGCCAGCTCACCACGCGGCGGGGGGCAAGAGACCCAGTACTTC.

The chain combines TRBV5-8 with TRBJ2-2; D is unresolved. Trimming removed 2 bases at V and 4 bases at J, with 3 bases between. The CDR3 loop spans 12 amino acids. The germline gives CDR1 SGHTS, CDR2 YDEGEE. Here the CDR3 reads CASSFLTGELFF. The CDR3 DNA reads TGTGCCAGCAGCTTCCTCACCGGGGAGCTGTTTTTT.

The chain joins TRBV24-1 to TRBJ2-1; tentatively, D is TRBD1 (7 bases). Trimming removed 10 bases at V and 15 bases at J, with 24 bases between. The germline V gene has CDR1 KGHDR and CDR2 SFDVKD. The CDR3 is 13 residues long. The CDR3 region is CATPRGDRPTAFF. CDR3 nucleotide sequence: TGTGCCACACCTAGGGGGGACAGACCTACGGCGTTCTTC.

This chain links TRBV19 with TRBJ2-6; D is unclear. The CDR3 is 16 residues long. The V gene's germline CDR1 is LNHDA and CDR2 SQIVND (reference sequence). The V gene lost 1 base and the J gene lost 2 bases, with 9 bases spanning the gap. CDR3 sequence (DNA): TGTGCCAGTAGTATAGTCAGGTCTACTGGGGCCAACGTCCTGACTTTC. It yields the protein CASSIVRSTGANVLTF.

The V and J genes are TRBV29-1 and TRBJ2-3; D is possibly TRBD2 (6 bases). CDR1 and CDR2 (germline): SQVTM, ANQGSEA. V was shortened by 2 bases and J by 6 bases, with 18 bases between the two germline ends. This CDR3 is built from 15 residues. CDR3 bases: TGCAGCGTTGAAAGGGTCCGGGACTCTCGGGATACGCAGTATTTT. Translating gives CSVERVRDSRDTQYF.

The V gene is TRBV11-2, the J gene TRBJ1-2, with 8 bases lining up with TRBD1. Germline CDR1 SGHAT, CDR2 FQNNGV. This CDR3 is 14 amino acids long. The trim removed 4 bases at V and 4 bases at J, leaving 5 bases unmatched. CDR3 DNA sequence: TGTGCCAGCAGCTCTCGACAGGGGCCCTATGGCTACACCTTC. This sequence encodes CASSSRQGPYGYTF.

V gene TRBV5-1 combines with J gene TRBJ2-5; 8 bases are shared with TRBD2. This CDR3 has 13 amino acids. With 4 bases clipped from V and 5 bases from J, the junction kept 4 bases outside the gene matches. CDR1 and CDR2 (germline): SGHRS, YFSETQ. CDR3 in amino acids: CASSPGGYETQYF. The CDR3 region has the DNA TGCGCCAGCAGCCCGGGGGGGTACGAGACCCAGTACTTC.

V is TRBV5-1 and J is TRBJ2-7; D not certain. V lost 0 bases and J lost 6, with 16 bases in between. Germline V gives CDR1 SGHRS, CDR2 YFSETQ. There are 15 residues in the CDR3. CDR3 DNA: TGCGCCAGCAGCTTGGAGCCGGGTCTAGAAAGCGAGCAGTACGTC. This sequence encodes CASSLEPGLESEQYV.

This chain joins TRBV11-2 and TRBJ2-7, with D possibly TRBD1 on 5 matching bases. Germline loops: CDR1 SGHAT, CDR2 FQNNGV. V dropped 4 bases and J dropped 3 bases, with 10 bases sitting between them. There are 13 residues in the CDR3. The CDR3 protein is CASSSDRLYEQYV. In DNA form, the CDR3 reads TGTGCCAGCAGCTCTGACAGACTCTACGAGCAGTACGTC.

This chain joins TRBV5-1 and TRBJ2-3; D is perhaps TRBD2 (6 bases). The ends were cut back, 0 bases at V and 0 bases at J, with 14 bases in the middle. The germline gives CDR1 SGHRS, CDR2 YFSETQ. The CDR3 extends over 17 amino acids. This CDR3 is CASSLAPEGTSTDTQYF. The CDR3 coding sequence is TGCGCCAGCAGCTTGGCCCCTGAGGGGACTAGCACAGATACGCAGTATTTT.